This T cell receptor beta chain was recovered during a study of blood T cell repertoires in COVID-19. The wider study: Acute-phase and convalescent COVID-19 samples originated in the United States, Italy and Spain. PBMCs, B-cell-depleted T cells, or T cells were the source of the cDNA or gDNA that made up the material.

Per the germline V gene, CDR1 is SGHRS and CDR2 is YFSETQ. The CDR3 totals 13 residues. V was trimmed by 2 bases and J by 8 bases, leaving 13 bases between them. Adults between roughly 18 and 90 years of age took part from under 30 US areas. Clinical history as reported by participants underpinned cohort assignment. Clones were read by immunoSEQ multiplex PCR, and TCRdb kept only the in-frame ones, dropping some. The table lists 400,000 to 450,000 clones, roughly nine tenths of them singletons. This clonotype originated in a man aged 25 to 40 who had recovered from COVID-19. The J gene is TRBJ1-2, the V gene TRBV5-1; D is perhaps TRBD1 (5 bases). The sample comprised PBMCs or T cells enriched from blood (not recorded which). The CDR3 DNA reads TGCGCCAGCAGCTTTGGGGCAGGTCGGGGCTACACCTTC. Protein: CASSFGAGRGYTF.